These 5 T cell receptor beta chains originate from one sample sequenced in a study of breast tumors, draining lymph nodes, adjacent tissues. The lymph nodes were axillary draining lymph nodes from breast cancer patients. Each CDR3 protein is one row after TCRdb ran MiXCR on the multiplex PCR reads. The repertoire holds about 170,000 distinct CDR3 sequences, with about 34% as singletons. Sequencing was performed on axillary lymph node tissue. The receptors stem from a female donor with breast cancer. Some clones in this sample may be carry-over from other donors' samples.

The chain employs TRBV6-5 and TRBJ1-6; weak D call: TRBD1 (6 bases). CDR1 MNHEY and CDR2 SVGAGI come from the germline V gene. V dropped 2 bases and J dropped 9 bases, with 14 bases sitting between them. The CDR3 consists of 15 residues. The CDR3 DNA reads TGTGCCAGCAGTTACGCAGACAGGCGAGGTTCACCCCTCCACTTT. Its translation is CASSYADRRGSPLHF.

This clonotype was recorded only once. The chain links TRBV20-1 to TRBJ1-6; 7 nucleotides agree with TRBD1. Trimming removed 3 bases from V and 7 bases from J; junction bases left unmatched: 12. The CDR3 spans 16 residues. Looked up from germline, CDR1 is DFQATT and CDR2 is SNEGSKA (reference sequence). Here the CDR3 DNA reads TGCAGTGCTAGTAACTACCGGGACAGTCGCAATTCACCCCTCCACTTT. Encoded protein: CSASNYRDSRNSPLHF.

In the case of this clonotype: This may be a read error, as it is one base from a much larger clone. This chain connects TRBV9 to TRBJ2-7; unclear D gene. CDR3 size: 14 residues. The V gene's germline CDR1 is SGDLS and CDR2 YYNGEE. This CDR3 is CASSENSISYEQSF. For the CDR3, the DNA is TGTGCCAGCAGCGAAAACTCGATCTCCTACGAGCAGTCCTTC.

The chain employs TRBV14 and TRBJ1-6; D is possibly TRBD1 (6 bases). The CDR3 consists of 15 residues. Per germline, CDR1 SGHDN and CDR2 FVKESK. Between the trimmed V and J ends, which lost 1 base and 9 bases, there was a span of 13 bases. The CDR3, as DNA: TGTGCCAGCAGCCAAGGCCCAGGGGAGGTTTCACCCCTCCACTTT. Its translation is CASSQGPGEVSPLHF.

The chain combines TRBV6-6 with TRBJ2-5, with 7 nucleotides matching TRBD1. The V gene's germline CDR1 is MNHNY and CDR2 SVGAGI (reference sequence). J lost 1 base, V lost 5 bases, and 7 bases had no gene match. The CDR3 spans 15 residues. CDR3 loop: CASSPYAGGQETQYF. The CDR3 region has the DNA TGTGCCAGCAGTCCCTACGCAGGGGGCCAAGAGACCCAGTACTTC.